The 12 T cell receptor beta chains below come from one sample, sequenced in a study of sequential checkpoint blockade in melanoma (dated by TCRdb to between 2019 and 2020). The sample's treatment or condition label, in plain terms: randomized to nivolumab then ipilimumab (arm A) or the reverse (arm B). Library construction relied on the immunoSEQ multiplex PCR assay. TCRdb retrieved this table from immuneACCESS and kept in-frame rearrangements only. Not all clones are present; in checked studies, unresolved V genes account for under half, and no reason is known for the remainder. The sample yields around 13,000 clones; approximately 72% were counted once. The ten largest clones represent around a third of the sample. The sample consisted of CD8+ T cells sorted from blood (inferred from file names), taken from a patient given nivolumab and ipilimumab in sequence. The receptor source for this set is a human donor with melanoma.

The chain uses TRBV7-9 and TRBJ2-7; TRBD2 matches at 14 bases. With V trimmed by 4 bases and J by 0 bases, 8 bases remained unmatched. Germline V lookup: CDR1 SEHNR, CDR2 FQNEAQ (reference sequence). CDR3 length: 18 amino acids. The chain's CDR3 is CASSSPGLAGEPSYEQYF. Written as DNA, the CDR3 is TGTGCCAGCAGCTCCCCGGGACTAGCGGGAGAACCCTCCTACGAGCAGTACTTC.

This sequence joins TRBV2 and TRBJ2-7; D may be TRBD1 (6 bases). The CDR3 is 12 amino acids. Germline CDR1 is SNHLY and CDR2 is FYNNEI. V lost 7 bases, J lost 5 bases, and 12 bases lay in between. The CDR3 here is CASIGRGDEQYF. The CDR3 DNA reads TGTGCCAGCATCGGCAGGGGCGACGAGCAGTACTTC.

This chain uses TRBV6-1 with TRBJ1-1; a weak D match, TRBD1 (6 bases). CDR1 is MNHNS and CDR2 is SASEGT in the germline V gene. CDR3 length equals 15 residues. Trimming left V 1 base short and J 3 bases short, with 12 bases between. The DNA for the CDR3 is TGTGCCAGCAGTGAAGGCGGGGGGGCAGACACTGAAGCTTTCTTT. This gives the protein CASSEGGGADTEAFF.

This chain's CDR3 is CASSLGLLRGGYTF. The CDR3 DNA follows: TGTGCCAGCAGCTTAGGACTCCTCCGAGGTGGCTACACCTTC. This chain connects TRBV11-2 to TRBJ1-2; D gene unclear. Germline lookup yields CDR1 SGHAT and CDR2 FQNNGV. Trimming stripped 1 base from V and 7 bases from J, with 13 bases between. The CDR3 loop spans 14 amino acids.

The rearrangement uses TRBV4-3 and TRBJ1-5; D gene uncertain. Trimming shortened V by 0 bases and J by 4 bases, and 4 bases separated the two germline ends. CDR3 size: 13 residues. Germline V gene lookup returns CDR1 LGHNA and CDR2 YSLEER. CDR3 coding DNA: TGCGCCAGCAGCCAAGACCCTAATCAGCCCCAGCATTTT. Translation: CASSQDPNQPQHF.

The genes are TRBV7-8 and TRBJ1-1; weak D call: TRBD1 (6 bases). The germline gives CDR1 SGHVS, CDR2 FQNEAQ. This CDR3 contains 16 residues. The V gene lost 1 base and the J gene lost 1 base, with 13 bases spanning the gap. This CDR3 reads CASSLEWGGGNTEAFF. CDR3 DNA: TGTGCCAGCAGCTTAGAATGGGGAGGGGGGAACACTGAAGCTTTCTTT.

V gene TRBV14 combines with J gene TRBJ2-2; no clear D gene. The germline V gene has CDR1 SGHDN and CDR2 FVKESK. The CDR3 loop spans 15 amino acids. Trimming stripped 0 bases from V and 8 bases from J, with 13 bases between. This chain's CDR3 is CASSQDRLTRGELFF. In nucleotides, the CDR3 is TGTGCCAGCAGCCAAGATCGGCTGACTCGGGGGGAGCTGTTTTTT.

This chain connects TRBV9 to TRBJ1-2; possible D gene TRBD1, 6 bases. The V end was cut by 3 bases, the J end by 5 bases, with 17 bases between. This CDR3 comprises 15 residues. CDR1 is SGDLS and CDR2 is YYNGEE in the germline V gene. The CDR3 spells CASSAAGTPAYGYTF. The CDR3 DNA sequence: TGTGCCAGCAGCGCGGCCGGGACACCGGCTTATGGCTACACCTTC.

The rearrangement joins TRBV12-5 to TRBJ2-1; possible D gene TRBD2, 5 bases. The CDR3 extends over 16 amino acids. Trimming removed 8 bases at V and 6 bases at J, with 23 bases between. Germline values: CDR1 LGHNT, CDR2 FRNRAP. The DNA for the CDR3 is TGTGCTAGTAGTCCCCACTTGCGTAGCGTAGGCAATGAGCAGTTCTTC. It yields the protein CASSPHLRSVGNEQFF.

This chain joins TRBV7-8 and TRBJ1-1, with TRBD1 matching 9 bases. The CDR3 contains 16 residues. Losses at the gene ends were 1 base for V and 7 bases for J; bases not matched to a gene: 10. The germline gives CDR1 SGHVS, CDR2 FQNEAQ. The CDR3 sequence: CASSLGIMGQGIEAFF. As DNA, the CDR3 is TGTGCCAGCAGCTTAGGTATTATGGGACAGGGAATTGAAGCTTTCTTT.

The chain employs TRBV30 and TRBJ2-7, with TRBD1 identical over 8 bases. Germline V CDR1 and CDR2: GTSNPN, SVGIG (reference sequence). This CDR3 comprises 14 residues. Trimming cost V 0 bases and J 4 bases; bases outside gene matches: 5. The CDR3, as DNA: TGTGCCTGGAGTGTACTGACAGGGGAGTACGAGCAGTACTTC. Protein sequence: CAWSVLTGEYEQYF.

This chain links TRBV20-1 with TRBJ1-1; D gene ambiguous. Germline lookup yields CDR1 DFQATT and CDR2 SNEGSKA (reference sequence). The CDR3 extends over 9 amino acids. V was shortened by 3 bases and J by 11 bases, with 7 bases between the two germline ends. CDR3 amino acids: CSASGSAFF. In DNA form, the CDR3 reads TGCAGTGCTAGCGGGTCGGCTTTCTTT.